The rows below give T cell receptor beta chains drawn from one sample of a study of blood T cell repertoires in COVID-19. Assay: immunoSEQ multiplex PCR; the TCRdb copy retains only in-frame clones and omits some. The sample records some 170,000 clones, around four fifths being singletons. Sequencing input: peripheral blood. These receptors were collected from a human donor in a cohort sampled during active COVID-19. Both conserved end residues are part of each CDR3. The D gene is left open where the match is weak. Not every row has a clone size; where given, it reads once, few, many or a size class.

TRBJ2-7,NA,TRBV30,14,NA,CAWNTGHGSYEQYF,TGTGCCTGGAATACAGGACACGGATCCTACGAGCAGTACTTC
TRBJ2-3,NA,TRBV28,16,TRBD2,CASSLSRASGGDTQYF,TGTGCCAGCAGTTTATCCCGGGCTAGCGGGGGTGATACGCAGTATTTT
TRBJ1-2,NA,TRBV10-3,13,NA,CAIRVGGTKDYTF,TGTGCCATCAGAGTAGGGGGTACCAAAGACTACACCTTC
TRBJ2-7,few,TRBV2,13,TRBD2,CASMASGGYEQYF,TGTGCCAGCATGGCTAGCGGGGGTTACGAGCAGTACTTC
TRBJ2-7,NA,TRBV4-3,15,TRBD1,CASSHETGENYEQYF,TGCGCCAGCAGCCACGAGACAGGGGAAAACTACGAGCAGTACTTC
TRBJ1-5,NA,TRBV2,15,TRBD1,CASSEGQGAGQPQHF,TGTGCCAGCAGTGAAGGACAGGGGGCGGGTCAGCCCCAGCATTTT
TRBJ1-6,NA,TRBV27,14,TRBD1,CASRGQQRGSPLHF,TGTGCCAGCAGGGGACAGCAGCGGGGGTCACCCCTCCACTTT
TRBJ2-1,NA,TRBV10-2,15,NA,CASSEGSGEGHEQFF,TGCGCCAGCAGTGAAGGGAGCGGTGAGGGCCATGAGCAGTTCTTC
TRBJ2-1,NA,TRBV7-9,15,TRBD2,CASSPPRREANEQFF,TGTGCCAGCAGCCCCCCTCGGCGGGAGGCCAATGAGCAGTTCTTC
TRBJ2-5,NA,TRBV15,14,TRBD1,CATARTGLVETQYF,TGTGCCACGGCTAGGACAGGGCTGGTAGAGACCCAGTACTTC
TRBJ2-2,NA,TRBV6-2/TRBV6-3,17,NA,CASSYSPEVDLTGELFF,TGTGCCAGCAGTTACAGTCCGGAGGTGGACTTAACCGGGGAGCTGTTTTTT
TRBJ1-1,NA,TRBV6-5,14,TRBD1,CASSYSDRAPEAFF,TGTGCCAGCAGTTACTCGGACAGGGCCCCTGAAGCTTTCTTT
TRBJ2-3,NA,TRBV7-2,15,TRBD1,CASSLGTGGSDTQYF,TGTGCCAGCAGCTTAGGGACAGGGGGCTCAGATACGCAGTATTTT
TRBJ1-5,NA,TRBV7-2,15,NA,CASSSLQGSNQPQHF,TGTGCCAGCAGTTCGCTACAGGGAAGCAATCAGCCCCAGCATTTT
TRBJ1-1,NA,TRBV9,15,NA,CASSVVPGANTEAFF,TGTGCCAGCAGCGTAGTACCCGGAGCAAACACTGAAGCTTTCTTT
TRBJ2-7,NA,TRBV28,16,TRBD2,CASSLPPERGFDEQYF,TGTGCCAGCAGTTTACCTCCGGAGCGGGGATTCGACGAGCAGTACTTC
TRBJ1-4,NA,TRBV27,16,TRBD1,CASSIRQGGIHEKLFF,TGTGCCAGCAGTATAAGACAGGGAGGAATTCATGAAAAACTGTTTTTT
TRBJ1-5,NA,TRBV28,13,NA,CACRGQSNQPQHF,TGTGCCTGCCGAGGACAGAGCAATCAGCCCCAGCATTTT
TRBJ1-5,NA,TRBV29-1,13,NA,CSVDGGGGEPQHF,TGCAGCGTTGATGGGGGGGGTGGAGAGCCCCAGCATTTT
TRBJ1-1,NA,TRBV30,13,NA,CAWSVVRTTEAFF,TGTGCCTGGAGTGTAGTCAGGACAACTGAAGCTTTCTTT
TRBJ2-3,NA,TRBV19,18,NA,CASTAGGGGPAAVDTQYF,TGTGCCAGCACCGCCGGGGGAGGGGGGCCCGCCGCGGTGGATACGCAGTATTTT
TRBJ2-7,NA,TRBV6-4,15,TRBD1,CASSATDRGAYEQYF,TGTGCCAGCAGTGCGACGGACAGGGGAGCCTACGAGCAGTACTTC
TRBJ2-1,NA,TRBV7-9,16,TRBD1,CASSNADREFGNEQFF,TGTGCCAGCAGCAACGCAGACAGGGAGTTCGGCAATGAGCAGTTCTTC
TRBJ2-5,NA,TRBV7-2,17,TRBD2,CASSLEFQREPGVTQYF,TGTGCCAGCAGCTTAGAATTTCAGCGGGAGCCCGGAGTTACCCAGTACTTC
TRBJ2-3,NA,TRBV7-3,20,TRBD2,CASSLTVGYGRARGSDTQYF,TGTGCCAGCAGCTTAACCGTTGGCTACGGGAGGGCCCGGGGGTCAGATACGCAGTATTTT
TRBJ1-5,NA,TRBV28,18,TRBD1,CASSPPGTGSYSNQPQHF,TGTGCCAGCAGTCCCCCCGGGACAGGGAGCTATAGCAATCAGCCCCAGCATTTT
TRBJ2-1,NA,TRBV7-2,16,TRBD2,CASSLGQLAGGHEQFF,TGTGCCAGCAGCTTAGGGCAACTAGCGGGGGGGCACGAGCAGTTCTTC
TRBJ1-5,NA,TRBV28,17,NA,CASSLGGPNWGNQPQHF,TGTGCCAGCAGTTTAGGAGGACCAAACTGGGGCAATCAGCCCCAGCATTTT
TRBJ2-5,few,TRBV12-3/TRBV12-4,13,TRBD1,CASSRDRAETQYF,TGTGCCAGCAGCCGCGACAGGGCGGAGACCCAGTACTTC
TRBJ1-3,NA,TRBV12-3/TRBV12-4,12,NA,CASMLGGNTIYF,TGTGCCAGCATGCTCGGGGGAAACACCATATATTTT
TRBJ1-1,NA,TRBV7-2,16,NA,CASSLLRGTGNTEAFF,TGTGCCAGCAGCTTACTACGGGGGACCGGGAACACTGAAGCTTTCTTT
TRBJ1-6,NA,TRBV5-6,16,NA,CASSPMGSSYNSPLHF,TGTGCCAGCAGCCCGATGGGGAGCTCCTATAATTCACCCCTCCACTTT
TRBJ2-5,NA,TRBV6-2/TRBV6-3,17,TRBD1,CASSPTGGVPHSETQYF,TGTGCCAGCAGCCCTACAGGGGGAGTTCCCCACTCAGAGACCCAGTACTTC
TRBJ2-5,few,TRBV10-1,16,TRBD1,CASSATPGTGGETQYF,TGCGCCAGCTCCGCCACCCCGGGGACAGGGGGAGAGACCCAGTACTTC
TRBJ1-5,NA,TRBV15,15,NA,CATSSRRVGNQPQHF,TGTGCCACCAGCAGCCGGCGGGTAGGCAATCAGCCCCAGCATTTT
TRBJ2-3,NA,TRBV9,16,TRBD1,CASSGGTGFRTDTQYF,TGTGCCAGCAGCGGCGGGACAGGGTTTAGAACAGATACGCAGTATTTT
TRBJ2-7,NA,TRBV29-1,12,NA,CSVRGSDYEQYF,TGCAGCGTCAGAGGGTCCGACTACGAGCAGTACTTC
TRBJ2-7,NA,TRBV4-3,14,TRBD1,CASSQMTGGYEQYF,TGCGCCAGCAGCCAAATGACAGGGGGCTACGAGCAGTACTTC
TRBJ2-1,NA,TRBV19,15,TRBD1,CASSSKTGTGNEQFF,TGTGCCAGTAGTTCAAAGACAGGGACGGGTAATGAGCAGTTCTTC
TRBJ2-1,NA,TRBV3-1/TRBV3-2,14,NA,CASSQDLTYNEQFF,TGTGCCAGCAGCCAAGACCTTACCTACAATGAGCAGTTCTTC